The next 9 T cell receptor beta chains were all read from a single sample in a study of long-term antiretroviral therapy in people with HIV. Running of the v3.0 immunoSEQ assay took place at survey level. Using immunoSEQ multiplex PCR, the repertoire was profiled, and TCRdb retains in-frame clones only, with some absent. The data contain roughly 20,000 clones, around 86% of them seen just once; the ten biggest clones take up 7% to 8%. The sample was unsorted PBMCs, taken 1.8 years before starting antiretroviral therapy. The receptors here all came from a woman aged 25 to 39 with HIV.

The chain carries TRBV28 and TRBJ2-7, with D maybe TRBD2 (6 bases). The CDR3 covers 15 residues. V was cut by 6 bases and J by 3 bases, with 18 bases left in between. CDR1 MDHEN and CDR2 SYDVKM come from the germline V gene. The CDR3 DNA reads TGTGCCAGCAGGCCCACCTCGGGACTGCACTACGAGCAGTACTTC. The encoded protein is CASRPTSGLHYEQYF.

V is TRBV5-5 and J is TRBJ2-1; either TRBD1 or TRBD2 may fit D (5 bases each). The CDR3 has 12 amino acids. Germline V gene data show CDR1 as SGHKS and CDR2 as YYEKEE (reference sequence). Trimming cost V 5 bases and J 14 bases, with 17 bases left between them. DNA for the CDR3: TGTGCCAGCAGAAACGATGGGGGATACGAGTTCTTC. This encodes CASRNDGGYEFF. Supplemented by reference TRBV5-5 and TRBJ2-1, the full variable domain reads DAGVTQSPTHLIKTRGQQVTLRCSPISGHKSVSWYQQVLGQGPQFIFQYYEKEERGRGNFPDRFSARQFPNYSSELNVNALLLGDSALYLCASRNDGGYEFFGPGTRLTVL.

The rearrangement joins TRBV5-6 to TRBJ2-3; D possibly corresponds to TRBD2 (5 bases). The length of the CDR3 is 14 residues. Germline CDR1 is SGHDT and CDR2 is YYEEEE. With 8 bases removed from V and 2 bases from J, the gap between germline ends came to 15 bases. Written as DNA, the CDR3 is TGTGCCAGTCATTCGGCGGGCCTCACAGATACGCAGTATTTT. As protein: CASHSAGLTDTQYF.

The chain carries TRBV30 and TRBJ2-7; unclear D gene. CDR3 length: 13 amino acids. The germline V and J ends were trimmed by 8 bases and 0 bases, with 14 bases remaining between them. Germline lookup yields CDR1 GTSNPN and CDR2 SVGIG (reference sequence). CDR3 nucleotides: TGTGCCCAAAGCTTGGGGAACTCCTACGAGCAGTACTTC. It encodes CAQSLGNSYEQYF.

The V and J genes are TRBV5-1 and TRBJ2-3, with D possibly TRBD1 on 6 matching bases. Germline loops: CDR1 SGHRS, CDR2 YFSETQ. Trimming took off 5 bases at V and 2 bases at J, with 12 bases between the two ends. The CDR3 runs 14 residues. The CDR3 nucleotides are TGCGCCAGCAGGGGGGCGTTTATCACAGATACGCAGTATTTT. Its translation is CASRGAFITDTQYF.

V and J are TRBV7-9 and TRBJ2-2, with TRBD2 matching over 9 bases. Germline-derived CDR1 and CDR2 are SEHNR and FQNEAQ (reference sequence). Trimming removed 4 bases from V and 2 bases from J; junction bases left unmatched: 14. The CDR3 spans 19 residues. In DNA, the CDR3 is TGTGCCAGCAGCTCAACCGTAGGTAGCGGGGGAGTTAACACCGGGGAGCTGTTTTTT. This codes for CASSSTVGSGGVNTGELFF.

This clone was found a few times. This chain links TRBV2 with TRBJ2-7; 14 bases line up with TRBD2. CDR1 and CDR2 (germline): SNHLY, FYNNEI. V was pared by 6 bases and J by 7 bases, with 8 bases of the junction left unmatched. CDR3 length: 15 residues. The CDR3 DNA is TGTGCCAGCAGGGGAGGACTAGCGGGGGGCGAGGAGCAGTACTTC. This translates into CASRGGLAGGEEQYF.

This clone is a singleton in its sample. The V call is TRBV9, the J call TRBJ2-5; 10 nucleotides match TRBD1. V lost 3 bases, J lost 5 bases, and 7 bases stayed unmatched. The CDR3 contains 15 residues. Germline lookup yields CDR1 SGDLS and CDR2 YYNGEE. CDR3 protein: CASSGPGTGVETQYF. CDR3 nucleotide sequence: TGTGCCAGCAGCGGCCCCGGGACAGGGGTTGAGACCCAGTACTTC.

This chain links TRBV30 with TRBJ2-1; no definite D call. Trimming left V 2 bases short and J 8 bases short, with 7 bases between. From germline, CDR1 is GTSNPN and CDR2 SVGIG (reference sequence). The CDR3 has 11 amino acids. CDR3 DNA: TGTGCCTGGAGTCCACGGGATGAGCAGTTCTTC. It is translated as CAWSPRDEQFF.